This T cell receptor (beta chain) was observed in a study of response to subunit inactivated influenza vaccine listed by TCRdb under 2018. Looking at the study overall: Deep quantitative T cell receptor repertoire profiling was used in the study to track responses to a trivalent subunit inactivated influenza vaccine.

The germline V gene sets CDR1 to MNHEY and CDR2 to SVGEGT. Trimming takes 5 bases from V and 5 bases from J, and the germline ends sit 12 bases apart. Including the terminal cysteine and phenylalanine, the CDR3 comprises 14 residues. Only the CDR3 region is kept as DNA, spanning 42 bases read in frame from base 1. Library preparation was by RT-PCR. The sequencer listed for this sample is Illumina HiSeq 2500. TCRdb reran the public reads through fastp at Q25 and MiXCR, keeping productive beta chains. Identical CDR3 proteins give one entry, which carries the most common genes and DNA. The sample table contains approximately 530,000 distinct CDR3 sequences; only one count was recorded for 6% to 9% of them. The ten top clones hold approximately 13% of the sample. This clonotype came up a few times. Its specific antigen is unknown. There are no base qualities to consult, and no much larger clone falls within one base.

The paper's findings and limits, for the study overall: According to the authors, only a limited number of new T cells may be recruited by each seasonal influenza vaccination.

Recombination joined TRBV6-2 or TRBV6-3 with TRBJ2-2; the D gene is perhaps TRBD1, from 6 matching bases. The TCR sequence derives from a man in his fifties or sixties who received an inactivated influenza vaccine. Donor details come from another sample of the same person, matched by shared clones. The sequencing used PBMCs from blood, collected 23 months after vaccination. CDR3 loop: CASSKYRVTGELFF. The nucleotide sequence reads TGTGCCAGCAGTAAATACAGGGTAACCGGGGAGCTGTTTTTT.